The 10 T cell receptor beta chains listed next were all sequenced from one sample in a study of blood T cells in healthy people across ages. A second PCR, run for about 7 to 11 cycles, used a sample-barcoded 5' primer plus a J-beta primer mix. TCRdb re-derived calls from the 5' RACE reads in MiXCR, one entry per CDR3 protein. This table has 800,000 to 950,000 distinct CDR3 sequences, 29% appearing once. These data were likewise used in another study, on T cells of mothers and their children.

The sequenced sample was blood. Receptors originate from a woman aged 40 to 50 in good health.

This clonotype appeared many times. The J gene is TRBJ2-5, the V gene TRBV11-2; TRBD1 matches 7 bases. The length of the CDR3 is 15 residues. The germline V gene has CDR1 SGHAT and CDR2 FQNNGV. Trimming took 2 bases from V and 5 from J; bases not matched to a gene: 8. The CDR3 is CASSLNRGHQETQYF. CDR3 nucleotides: TGTGCCAGCAGCTTAAACAGGGGTCATCAGGAGACCCAGTACTTC.

In its sample, this clonotype was seen a few times. The chain recombines TRBV20-1 with TRBJ1-5; D unclear. The V end lost 7 bases, the J end lost 1 base, and 8 bases lay between the germline ends. CDR1 and CDR2 from the germline V gene are DFQATT and SNEGSKA (reference sequence). The CDR3 consists of 12 residues. CDR3 DNA: TGCAGTGTGTTACAGAGCAATCAGCCCCAGCATTTT. It encodes CSVLQSNQPQHF.

V gene TRBV7-2 combines with J gene TRBJ1-2; D gene ambiguous. With 5 bases removed from V and 3 bases from J, the gap between germline ends came to 16 bases. The germline CDR1 and CDR2 sequences are SGHTA and FQGNSA. This CDR3 is 15 amino acids long. The CDR3 nucleotides are TGTGCCAGCAGCCCCGCCACCGGACGGTACTATGGCTACACCTTC. Translated: CASSPATGRYYGYTF.

This clonotype has a handful of counts. The V gene is TRBV7-2, the J gene TRBJ1-2; D is ambiguous. The germline V and J ends were trimmed by 0 bases and 1 base, with 18 bases remaining between them. From germline, CDR1 is SGHTA and CDR2 FQGNSA. This CDR3 region has 18 residues. The CDR3 nucleotides read TGTGCCAGCAGCTTAGCTCACGGTCAACAGAACATTAACTATGGCTACACCTTC. It yields the protein CASSLAHGQQNINYGYTF.

Details on this clonotype: Given a much more abundant clone one base away, this may be a read error. The gene calls are TRBV5-1 and TRBJ1-1, with D unresolved. The V gene lost 4 bases and the J gene lost 3 bases, with 10 bases spanning the gap. The CDR3 length is 13 residues. From germline, CDR1 is SGHRS and CDR2 YFSETQ. The CDR3 spells CASSQGWDTEAFF. The CDR3 coding sequence is TGCGCCAGCAGCCAAGGGTGGGACACTGAAGCTTTCTTT. The full variable domain, in which reference TRBV5-1 and TRBJ1-1 provide the parts outside the CDR3, is KAGVTQTPRYLIKTRGQQVTLSCSPISGHRSVSWYQQTPGQGLQFLFEYFSETQRNKGNFPGRFSGRQFSNSRSEMNVSTLELGDSALYLCASSQGWDTEAFFGQGTRLTVV.

With regard to this clonotype: Just one base apart from a much larger clone, this may be a read error. This sequence joins TRBV12-3 or TRBV12-4 and TRBJ2-4; 10 bases are shared with TRBD1. V was clipped by 7 bases and J by 13 bases; unmatched bases: 16. This CDR3 spans 15 amino acids. The CDR3 DNA follows: TGTGCCAGCACCGACCCCGGGACAGGGGCCAATGAGCAGTACTTC. Amino acids: CASTDPGTGANEQYF.

This clonotype showed up just a few times. The rearrangement uses TRBV10-3 and TRBJ2-3; the D call may be TRBD1 or TRBD2 (6 bases each). The CDR3 length is 14 residues. V lost 5 bases, J lost 3 bases, and 12 bases lay in between. Germline CDR1 is ENHRY and CDR2 is SYGVKD. CDR3 amino acids: CAISTGRRTDTQYF. CDR3 DNA: TGTGCCATCAGTACAGGGAGGAGGACAGATACGCAGTATTTT.

This clonotype was detected many times. The gene calls are TRBV7-9 and TRBJ2-7; 8 nucleotides line up with TRBD1. Germline-derived CDR1 and CDR2 are SEHNR and FQNEAQ (reference sequence). The CDR3 is 15 amino acids. Trimming cost V 5 bases and J 4 bases; bases outside gene matches: 10. CDR3 amino acids: CASSAWVRGLYEQYF. The CDR3 DNA reads TGTGCCAGCAGCGCCTGGGTCAGGGGGCTTTACGAGCAGTACTTC.

As concerns this clonotype: This may be a read error: a much more frequent sequence differs by one nucleotide. This rearrangement joins TRBV24-1 to TRBJ2-1, with D hard to call. The CDR3 is made up of 15 amino acids. Germline CDR1 KGHDR, CDR2 SFDVKD. CDR3: CATSDWAVNYSEQFF. Here the CDR3 DNA reads TGTGCCACCAGTGATTGGGCAGTGAATTACAGTGAGCAGTTCTTC.

This clonotype showed up just once. V and J are TRBV28 and TRBJ1-3; D is undetermined. Trimming removed 6 bases at V and 2 bases at J, with 11 bases between. Germline loops: CDR1 MDHEN, CDR2 SYDVKM. The CDR3 runs to 14 residues. CDR3 protein: CASRVTGAGNTIYF. The CDR3, as DNA: TGTGCCAGCAGGGTAACCGGGGCTGGAAACACCATATATTTT.